This TCR beta chain was sequenced in a study of T cell repertoires in cytomegalovirus infection. CDR1 is SGHDT and CDR2 is YYEEEE in the germline V gene. The CDR3 loop spans 15 amino acids. J lost 8 bases, V lost 4 bases, and 9 bases had no gene match. TCRdb reprocessed the reads via MiXCR and lists one record per CDR3 protein. Of about 490,000 distinct CDR3 sequences listed, around a quarter were seen once; the top ten hold roughly 13%. Sequencing was done on a sample of PBMCs. This chain uses TRBV5-6 with TRBJ2-1, with 10 bases identical to TRBD1. The clonotype originates from a human donor in good health (CMV status not recorded). Some clones in this sample may be carry-over from other donors' samples. The CDR3 region is CASSPRQGARDEQFF. In nucleotides, the CDR3 is TGTGCCAGCAGCCCTAGACAGGGGGCGCGGGATGAGCAGTTCTTC.